This record covers a single TCR beta chain. Its target is not known. This entry belongs to a study of T cell repertoires in cytomegalovirus infection. Findings of the study overall: CMV-specific TCR beta clonotypes restricted by HLA-C were the ones dominating the ex vivo response. The cumulative frequency of public TCR beta families identified carriers of CMV plus the relevant HLA.

TCRdb redid the calling of the reads with MiXCR, one entry per CDR3 protein. The sample lists 490,000 or so distinct CDR3 sequences; about 11% were seen once. The V gene end was trimmed by 4 bases and the J gene end by 2 bases; junction bases not matched to a gene: 5. This CDR3 has 14 residues. CDR1 is SQVTM and CDR2 is ANQGSEA in the germline V gene. The V gene is TRBV29-1, the J gene TRBJ1-2, with TRBD1 matching over 9 bases. The specimen was PBMCs. The sequence was collected from a human donor in good health (CMV status not recorded). Some clones in this sample may be carry-over from other donors' samples. The chain's CDR3 is CSVGLGTGNYGYTF. The CDR3 nucleotides are TGCAGCGTTGGGCTAGGGACAGGGAACTATGGCTACACCTTC.